The 9 T cell receptor beta chains presented below share a single source sample, sequenced in a study of shared clonotypes between healthy human individuals. Clones were read by immunoSEQ multiplex PCR, and TCRdb kept only the in-frame ones, dropping some. In the table there are about 490,000 clones, about 72% of which are singletons. The sample comprised PBMCs. These receptors were obtained from a woman aged 40 to 49 in good health. Some clones in this sample may be carry-over from other donors' samples.

CDR3 in DNA: TGTGCCAGCAGTTTTCCCCCTACGAGATCCACCGGGGAGCTGTTTTTT. Its translation: CASSFPPTRSTGELFF. This sequence joins TRBV28 and TRBJ2-2; D is unclear. The CDR3 runs to 16 residues. The germline V gene encodes CDR1 MDHEN and CDR2 SYDVKM. Between the trimmed V and J ends, which lost 3 bases and 4 bases, there was a span of 15 bases.

This clone was seen ten or more times. The chain joins TRBV4-1 to TRBJ1-3, with D unclear. CDR1 is MGHRA and CDR2 is YSYEKL in the germline V gene. CDR3 size: 16 residues. V was trimmed by 4 bases and J by 0 bases, leaving 13 bases between them. The CDR3 DNA follows: TGCGCCAGCAGCCCCCGAGTCGTTATCTCTGGAAACACCATATATTTT. Translated: CASSPRVVISGNTIYF.

The chain carries TRBV28 and TRBJ1-2; D unresolved. Deletions cut 6 bases from V and 4 bases from J, with 12 bases between. This CDR3 contains 13 residues. CDR1 is MDHEN, CDR2 SYDVKM, per germline. As DNA, the CDR3 is TGTGCCAGCAGCCGATGGGGAGGCTATGGCTACACCTTC. It specifies CASSRWGGYGYTF.

This chain uses TRBV28 with TRBJ1-5, with 8 bases matching TRBD1. Germline V lookup: CDR1 MDHEN, CDR2 SYDVKM. J was trimmed by 8 bases and V by 1 base; bases with no gene match: 4. The CDR3 is made up of 14 amino acids. CDR3 nucleotide sequence: TGTGCCAGCAGTTTATCTGACAGGGGTGAGCCCCAGCATTTT. This codes for CASSLSDRGEPQHF.

The gene calls are TRBV5-1 and TRBJ1-2; maybe TRBD1 (5 bases). CDR1 is SGHRS, CDR2 YFSETQ, per germline. V was trimmed by 0 bases and J by 8 bases, leaving 14 bases between them. This CDR3 has 14 residues. The CDR3 here is CASSLGPGSEGYTF. The DNA of the CDR3 is TGCGCCAGCAGCTTGGGCCCAGGGTCGGAGGGCTACACCTTC.

V is TRBV5-5 and J is TRBJ1-1, with D uncertain. Germline loops: CDR1 SGHKS, CDR2 YYEKEE (reference sequence). Trimming took 0 bases from V and 1 from J, leaving 7 bases between them. The CDR3 runs to 14 residues. The CDR3 region is CASSLGAGNTEAFF. CDR3 bases: TGTGCCAGCAGCTTGGGTGCAGGGAACACTGAAGCTTTCTTT.

V usage is TRBV30 and J usage is TRBJ1-2; D is uncertain. The CDR3 sequence is 12 residues long. Trimming cost V 3 bases and J 4 bases, with 9 bases left between them. Germline CDR1 reads GTSNPN; CDR2 reads SVGIG (reference sequence). The CDR3 here is CAWSLGSYGYTF. For the CDR3, the DNA is TGTGCCTGGAGCCTCGGTTCCTATGGCTACACCTTC. Together with reference TRBV30 and TRBJ1-2, the CDR3 gives the full variable domain: SQTIHQWPATLVQPVGSPLSLECTVEGTSNPNLYWYRQAAGRGLQLLFYSVGIGQISSEVPQNLSASRPQDRQFILSSKKLLLSDSGFYLCAWSLGSYGYTFGSGTRLTVV.

This clone was seen more than once but under ten times. The rearrangement uses TRBV18 and TRBJ2-2, with 7 positions matching TRBD1. The CDR3 consists of 17 residues. J was trimmed by 0 bases and V by 6 bases; bases with no gene match: 10. Per the germline V gene, CDR1 is KGHSH and CDR2 is LQKENI. The CDR3 DNA follows: TGTGCCAGCTCTGAGCTACCTCAGGGGGCGAACACCGGGGAGCTGTTTTTT. Amino acids: CASSELPQGANTGELFF.

The V gene is TRBV4-1, the J gene TRBJ1-5, with D possibly TRBD1 on 5 matching bases. The V gene's germline CDR1 is MGHRA and CDR2 YSYEKL. Trimming stripped 3 bases from V and 5 bases from J, with 11 bases between. The CDR3 is made up of 14 amino acids. The DNA for the CDR3 is TGCGCCAGCAGCCAGGGACGAGGGGATCAGCCCCAGCATTTT. Protein product: CASSQGRGDQPQHF.